The 6 T cell receptor beta chains in this list originate from one sample, sequenced in a study of blood T cells in healthy people across ages. With a J-beta primer mix and a sample-barcoded 5' primer, a second PCR ran about 7 to 11 cycles. TCRdb re-called the 5' RACE reads through MiXCR, storing one row per CDR3 protein. The repertoire holds approximately 1.5 million distinct CDR3 sequences, with 42% as singletons. Source material: blood. These receptors originate from a young woman in good health.

The V call is TRBV19, the J call TRBJ2-1, with D possibly matching TRBD2 (6 bases). Germline-derived CDR1 and CDR2 are LNHDA and SQIVND (reference sequence). V lost 4 bases to trimming and J lost 0 bases, with 16 bases between them. The CDR3 consists of 17 residues. The CDR3 nucleotides are TGTGCCAGTAGTAGCCGGGACGGACTATACTCCTACAATGAGCAGTTCTTC. Translated: CASSSRDGLYSYNEQFF.

The genes are TRBV4-1 and TRBJ1-1; no definite D call. V was pared by 2 bases and J by 0 bases, with 13 bases between. Germline V gene sequence: CDR1 MGHRA, CDR2 YSYEKL. CDR3 length equals 16 residues. The chain's CDR3 is CASSQREPRLNTEAFF. The CDR3 nucleotides are TGCGCCAGCAGCCAACGAGAACCCAGGCTGAACACTGAAGCTTTCTTT.

This clonotype was observed a handful of times. This chain connects TRBV6-2 or TRBV6-3 to TRBJ2-1, with 13 bases that match TRBD2. With V trimmed by 6 bases and J by 7 bases, 6 bases remained unmatched. Germline CDR1 and CDR2: MNHEY and SVGEGT. This CDR3 is built from 15 residues. Written as DNA, the CDR3 is TGTGCCAGCAGCCGGGGACTAGCGGGAAGAAATGAGCAGTTCTTC. The encoded protein is CASSRGLAGRNEQFF.

This chain uses TRBV12-3 or TRBV12-4 with TRBJ1-2; D not resolved. V was cut by 5 bases and J by 3 bases, with 10 bases left in between. CDR3 length: 13 amino acids. The CDR3 here is CASSVTLDYGYTF. In DNA, the CDR3 is TGTGCCAGCAGTGTGACCCTGGACTATGGCTACACCTTC.

The chain is built from TRBV5-5 and TRBJ1-1, with D perhaps TRBD1 (5 bases). The CDR3 totals 14 residues. V dropped 0 bases and J dropped 5 bases, with 11 bases sitting between them. The germline V gene has CDR1 SGHKS and CDR2 YYEKEE (reference sequence). The CDR3 is CASSLAVGETEAFF. CDR3 sequence (DNA): TGTGCCAGCAGCTTGGCCGTAGGGGAGACTGAAGCTTTCTTT.

The chain has TRBV20-1 and TRBJ2-2; no clear D. Germline CDR1 is DFQATT and CDR2 is SNEGSKA (reference sequence). The CDR3 has 15 amino acids. The germline V and J ends were trimmed by 3 bases and 0 bases, with 11 bases remaining between them. The CDR3 spells CSARTGSANTGELFF. In DNA, the CDR3 is TGCAGTGCTAGGACCGGGTCCGCGAACACCGGGGAGCTGTTTTTT.